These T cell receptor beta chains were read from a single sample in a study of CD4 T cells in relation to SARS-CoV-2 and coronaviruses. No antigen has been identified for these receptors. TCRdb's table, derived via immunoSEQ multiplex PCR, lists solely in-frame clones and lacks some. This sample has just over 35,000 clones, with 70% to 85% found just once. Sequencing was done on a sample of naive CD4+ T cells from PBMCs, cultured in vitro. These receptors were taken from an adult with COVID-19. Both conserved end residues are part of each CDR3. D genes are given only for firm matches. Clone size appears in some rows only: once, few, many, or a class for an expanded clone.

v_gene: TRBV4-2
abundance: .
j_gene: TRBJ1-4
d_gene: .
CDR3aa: CASSQDFVGVGEKLFF
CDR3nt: TGTGCCAGCAGCCAAGATTTTGTTGGGGTAGGTGAAAAACTGTTTTTT

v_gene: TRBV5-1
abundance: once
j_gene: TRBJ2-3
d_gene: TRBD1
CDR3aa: CASSAGTVRTDTQYF
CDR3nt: TGCGCCAGCAGTGCCGGGACAGTTAGAACAGATACGCAGTATTTT

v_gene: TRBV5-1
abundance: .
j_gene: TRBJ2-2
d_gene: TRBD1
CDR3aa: CASSATQGNPNTGELFF
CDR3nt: TGCGCCAGCAGCGCGACACAGGGGAACCCAAACACCGGGGAGCTGTTTTTT

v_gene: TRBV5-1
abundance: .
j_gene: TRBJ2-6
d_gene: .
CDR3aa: CASSTGGSGANVLTF
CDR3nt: TGCGCCAGCAGCACCGGGGGCTCTGGGGCCAACGTCCTGACTTTC

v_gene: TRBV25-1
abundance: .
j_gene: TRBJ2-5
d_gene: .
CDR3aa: CASSVSLGGNQETQYF
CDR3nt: TGTGCCAGCAGCGTTTCTCTAGGGGGGAACCAAGAGACCCAGTACTTC

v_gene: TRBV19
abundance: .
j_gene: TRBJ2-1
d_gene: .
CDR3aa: CASSISWTVLYNEQFF
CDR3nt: TGTGCCAGTAGTATTTCGTGGACGGTTCTCTACAATGAGCAGTTCTTC

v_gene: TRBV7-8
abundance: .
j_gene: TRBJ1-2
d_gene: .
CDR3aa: CASSSWLDSLNYGYTF
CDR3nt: TGTGCCAGCAGCTCGTGGTTAGACAGCCTTAACTATGGCTACACCTTC

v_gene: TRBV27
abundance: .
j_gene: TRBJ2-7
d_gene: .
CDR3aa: CASSPYTRGAYEQYF
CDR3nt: TGTGCCAGCAGTCCATACACTCGGGGAGCCTACGAGCAGTACTTC

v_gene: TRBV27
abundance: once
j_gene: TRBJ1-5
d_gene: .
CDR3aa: CASSLYGSNQPQHF
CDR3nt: TGTGCCAGCAGTTTATACGGTAGCAATCAGCCCCAGCATTTT

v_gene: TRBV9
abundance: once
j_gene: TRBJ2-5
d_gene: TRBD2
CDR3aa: CASSQLSSGETQYF
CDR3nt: TGTGCCAGCAGCCAGTTGTCTAGCGGGGAGACCCAGTACTTC

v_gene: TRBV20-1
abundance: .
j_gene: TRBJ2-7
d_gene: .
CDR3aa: CSASGQRAWQYF
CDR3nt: TGCAGTGCTAGTGGCCAGAGGGCATGGCAGTACTTC

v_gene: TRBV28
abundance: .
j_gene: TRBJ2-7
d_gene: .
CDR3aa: CASRTTAPKHEQYF
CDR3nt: TGTGCCAGCAGAACGACAGCACCAAAGCACGAGCAGTACTTC

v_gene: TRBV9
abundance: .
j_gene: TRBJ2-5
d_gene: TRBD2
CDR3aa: CASSIGLAGGLQETQYF
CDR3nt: TGTGCCAGCAGCATCGGACTAGCGGGAGGGCTACAAGAGACCCAGTACTTC

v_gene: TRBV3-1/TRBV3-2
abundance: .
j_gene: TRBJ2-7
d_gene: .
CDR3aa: CASSRQTGPPPYEQYF
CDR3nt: TGTGCCAGCAGCCGACAGACAGGACCCCCTCCCTACGAGCAGTACTTC

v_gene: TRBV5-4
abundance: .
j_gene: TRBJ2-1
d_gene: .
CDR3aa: CASSLITVNEQFF
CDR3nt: TGTGCCAGCAGCTTGATTACCGTGAATGAGCAGTTCTTC

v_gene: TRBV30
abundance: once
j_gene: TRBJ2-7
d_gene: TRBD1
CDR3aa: CAWSPGQGPPQF
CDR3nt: TGTGCCTGGTCACCGGGACAGGGGCCTCCTCAATTC

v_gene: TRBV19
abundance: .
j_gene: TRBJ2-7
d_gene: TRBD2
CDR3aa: CASSQRETYEQYF
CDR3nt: TGTGCCAGTAGCCAGCGGGAAACCTACGAGCAGTACTTC

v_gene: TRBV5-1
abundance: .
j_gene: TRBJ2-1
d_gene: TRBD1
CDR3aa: CASSRSTGAADEQFF
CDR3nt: TGCGCCAGCAGCCGTTCGACAGGGGCCGCCGATGAGCAGTTCTTC

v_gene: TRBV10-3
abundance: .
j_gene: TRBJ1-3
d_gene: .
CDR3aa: CASTVSSGNTIYF
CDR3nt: TGTGCCTCCACCGTGAGCTCTGGAAACACCATATATTTT

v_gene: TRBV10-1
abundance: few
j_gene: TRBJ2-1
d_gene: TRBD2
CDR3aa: CASSESQASGYNEQFF
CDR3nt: TGCGCCAGCAGTGAGTCGCAGGCTAGCGGATACAATGAGCAGTTCTTC

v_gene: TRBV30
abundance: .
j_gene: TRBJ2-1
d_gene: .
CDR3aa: CAWRKEVNNEQFF
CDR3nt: TGTGCCTGGAGGAAGGAAGTAAACAATGAGCAGTTCTTC

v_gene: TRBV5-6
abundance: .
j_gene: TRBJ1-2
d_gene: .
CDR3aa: CASSPDGRGVYGYTF
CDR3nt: TGTGCCAGCAGCCCGGACGGCAGGGGTGTCTATGGCTACACCTTC

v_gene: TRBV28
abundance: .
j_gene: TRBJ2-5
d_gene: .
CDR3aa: CASSLPGQIETQYF
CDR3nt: TGTGCCAGCAGTTTACCCGGACAGATAGAGACCCAGTACTTC

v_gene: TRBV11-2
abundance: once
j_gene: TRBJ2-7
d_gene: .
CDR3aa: CASSFDRSSYEQYF
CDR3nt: TGTGCCAGCAGCTTCGACAGGAGCTCCTACGAGCAGTACTTC

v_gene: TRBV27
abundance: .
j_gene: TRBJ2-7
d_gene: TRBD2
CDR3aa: CASSPWTSGYEQYF
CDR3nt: TGTGCCAGCAGTCCGTGGACTAGCGGCTACGAGCAGTACTTC

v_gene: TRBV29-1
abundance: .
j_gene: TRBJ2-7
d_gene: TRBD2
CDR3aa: CSVEGLAENSYEQYF
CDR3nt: TGCAGCGTTGAGGGACTAGCGGAAAACTCCTACGAGCAGTACTTC